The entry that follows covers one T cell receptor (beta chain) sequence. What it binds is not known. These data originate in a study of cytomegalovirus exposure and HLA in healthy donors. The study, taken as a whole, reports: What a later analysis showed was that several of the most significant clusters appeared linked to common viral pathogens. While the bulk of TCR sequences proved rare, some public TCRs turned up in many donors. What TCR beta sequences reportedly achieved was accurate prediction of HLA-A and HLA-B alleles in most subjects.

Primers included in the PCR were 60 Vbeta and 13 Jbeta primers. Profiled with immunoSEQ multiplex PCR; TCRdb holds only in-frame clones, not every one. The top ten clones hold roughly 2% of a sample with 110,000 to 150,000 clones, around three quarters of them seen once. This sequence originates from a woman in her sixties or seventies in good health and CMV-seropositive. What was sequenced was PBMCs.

In DNA, the CDR3 is TGCAGCGTCCGACAAACTCTAAACACCGGGGAGCTGTTTTTT. It yields the protein CSVRQTLNTGELFF. This chain links TRBV29-1 with TRBJ2-2; D is undetermined. The germline V gene has CDR1 SQVTM and CDR2 ANQGSEA. CDR3 size: 14 residues. V lost 6 bases, J lost 2 bases, and 13 bases lay in between.